This T cell receptor beta chain was retrieved from a study of blood T cell repertoires in COVID-19. Study-level information: Sites across the United States, Italy and Spain contributed samples from acute and convalescent COVID-19. PBMCs, B-cell-depleted T cells, or T cells provided the cDNA or gDNA that made up the material.

Here immunoSEQ multiplex PCR was the method, and the copy in TCRdb shows in-frame clones only, minus some. The data contain roughly 150,000 clones, around 86% of them singletons. The sample consisted of peripheral blood. The TCR sequence derives from a woman of 80 years or more with COVID-19, enrolled during active disease.

This CDR3 reads CASRVTGTYGYTF. The CDR3 nucleotides are TGTGCCAGCAGAGTGACAGGGACCTATGGCTACACCTTC. The chain carries TRBV6-5 and TRBJ1-2, with 7 positions matching TRBD1. The germline V gene has CDR1 MNHEY and CDR2 SVGAGI. V gave up 6 bases and J gave up 4 bases; unmatched junction bases: 5. The CDR3 sequence is 13 residues long.